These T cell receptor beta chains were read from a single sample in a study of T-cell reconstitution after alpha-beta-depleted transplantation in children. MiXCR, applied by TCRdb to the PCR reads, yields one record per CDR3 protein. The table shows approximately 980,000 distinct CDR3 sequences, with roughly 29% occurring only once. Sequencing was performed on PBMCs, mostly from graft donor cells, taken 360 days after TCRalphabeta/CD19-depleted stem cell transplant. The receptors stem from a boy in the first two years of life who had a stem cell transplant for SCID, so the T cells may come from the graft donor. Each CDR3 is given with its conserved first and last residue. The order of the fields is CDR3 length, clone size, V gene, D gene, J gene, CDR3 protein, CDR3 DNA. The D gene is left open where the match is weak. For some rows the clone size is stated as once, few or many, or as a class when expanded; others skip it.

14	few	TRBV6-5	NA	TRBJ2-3	CASSYDRITDTQYF	TGTGCCAGCAGTTACGACAGAATAACAGATACGCAGTATTTT
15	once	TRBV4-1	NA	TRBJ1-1	CASSPKAGAWTEAFF	TGCGCCAGCAGCCCTAAGGCGGGGGCTTGGACTGAAGCTTTCTTT
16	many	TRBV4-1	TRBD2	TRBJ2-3	CASSQAGTSDTDTQYF	TGCGCCAGCAGCCAAGCCGGGACTAGTGATACAGATACGCAGTATTTT
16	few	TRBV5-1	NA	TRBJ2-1	CASSLPFLSSYNEQFF	TGCGCCAGCAGCTTGCCTTTTTTAAGCTCCTACAATGAGCAGTTCTTC
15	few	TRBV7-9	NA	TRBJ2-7	CASSRRGTSSYEQYF	TGTGCCAGCAGCCGAAGGGGCACCAGCTCCTACGAGCAGTACTTC
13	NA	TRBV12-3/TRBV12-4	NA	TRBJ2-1	CASTTGGGNEQFF	TGTGCCAGCACCACTGGTGGGGGCAATGAGCAGTTCTTC
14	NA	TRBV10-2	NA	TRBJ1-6	CASSEGHGRSPLHF	TGCGCCAGCAGTGAGGGACACGGGAGGTCACCCCTCCACTTT
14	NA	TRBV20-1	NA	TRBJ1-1	CSASRPRSYTEAFF	TGCAGTGCTAGTAGACCACGAAGCTACACTGAAGCTTTCTTT
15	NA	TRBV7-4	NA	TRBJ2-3	CASTQGWPSTDTQYF	TGTGCCAGCACCCAAGGGTGGCCCTCCACAGATACGCAGTATTTT
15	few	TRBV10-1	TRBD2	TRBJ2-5	CASSRLAGDTETQYF	TGCGCCAGCAGTCGACTAGCGGGGGACACAGAGACCCAGTACTTC
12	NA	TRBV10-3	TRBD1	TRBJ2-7	CAISGTGVEQYF	TGTGCCATCAGCGGGACAGGGGTCGAGCAGTACTTC
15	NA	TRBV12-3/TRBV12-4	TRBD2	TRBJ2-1	CASSLLAGVTNEQFF	TGTGCCAGCAGTTTGTTAGCGGGGGTTACCAATGAGCAGTTCTTC
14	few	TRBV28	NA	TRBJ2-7	CASSYGDQGGEQYF	TGTGCCAGCAGTTACGGAGATCAGGGAGGCGAGCAGTACTTC
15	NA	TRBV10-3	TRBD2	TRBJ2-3	CAIRSSGEEGDTQYF	TGTGCCATCAGAAGTAGCGGGGAGGAGGGGGATACGCAGTATTTT
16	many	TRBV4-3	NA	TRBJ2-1	CASSQDRTLMRYEQFF	TGCGCCAGCAGCCAAGACCGAACGCTTATGAGGTATGAGCAGTTCTTC
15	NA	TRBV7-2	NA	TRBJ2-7	CASSDDRAGSYEQYF	TGTGCCAGCAGCGATGACAGGGCGGGGAGCTACGAGCAGTACTTC
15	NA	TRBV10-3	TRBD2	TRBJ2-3	CATYGLAMSTDTQYF	TGTGCCACCTATGGACTAGCCATGAGCACAGATACGCAGTATTTT
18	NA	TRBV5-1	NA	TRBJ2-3	CASSLALSRGSLADTQYF	TGCGCCAGCAGCTTGGCGTTATCCAGGGGTTCTCTCGCAGATACGCAGTATTTT
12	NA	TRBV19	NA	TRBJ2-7	CATTGVQYEQYF	TGTGCCACCACGGGGGTACAATACGAGCAGTACTTC
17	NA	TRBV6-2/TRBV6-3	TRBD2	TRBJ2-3	CASSYGLAGAYTDTQYF	TGTGCCAGCAGTTACGGTCTAGCGGGGGCCTACACAGATACGCAGTATTTT
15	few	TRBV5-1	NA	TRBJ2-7	CASNLEGHTFNEQYF	TGCGCCAGCAACTTGGAGGGCCACACGTTCAACGAGCAGTACTTC
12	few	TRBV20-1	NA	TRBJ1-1	CSARLRNTEAFF	TGCAGTGCTAGGCTTCGGAACACTGAAGCTTTCTTT